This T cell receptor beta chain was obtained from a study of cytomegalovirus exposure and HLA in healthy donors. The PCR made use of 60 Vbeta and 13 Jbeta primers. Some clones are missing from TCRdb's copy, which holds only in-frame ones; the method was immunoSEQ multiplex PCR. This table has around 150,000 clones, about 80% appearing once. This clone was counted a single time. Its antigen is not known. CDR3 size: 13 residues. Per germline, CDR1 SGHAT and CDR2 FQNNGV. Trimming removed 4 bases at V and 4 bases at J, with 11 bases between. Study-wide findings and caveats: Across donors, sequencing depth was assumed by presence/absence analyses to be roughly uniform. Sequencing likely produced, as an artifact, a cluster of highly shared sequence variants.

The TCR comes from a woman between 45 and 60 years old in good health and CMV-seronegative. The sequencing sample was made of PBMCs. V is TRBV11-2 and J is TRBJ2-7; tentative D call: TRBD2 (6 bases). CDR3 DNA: TGTGCCAGCAGCTCCCCGGGGAGGTACGAGCAGTACTTC. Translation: CASSSPGRYEQYF.